One sample yielded the 26 T cell receptor beta chains listed below, sequenced in a study of T cell responses to AZD1222 COVID-19 vaccine. Clones were sequenced by immunoSEQ multiplex PCR, and TCRdb holds only the in-frame ones, with some missing. The table lists fewer than 130,000 clones, 70% to 90% of them singletons. Sequences were derived from peripheral blood, sampled on day 0 of AZD1222 vaccination. Receptors were obtained from an adult in good health.

The chain employs TRBV3-1 (or the pseudogene TRBV3-2) and TRBJ1-4; D remains unclear. CDR1 LGHDT and CDR2 YNNKEL come from the germline V gene (reference sequence). The CDR3 consists of 16 residues. V lost 0 bases, J lost 0 bases, and 8 bases lay in between. CDR3 residues: CASSQDRRTTNEKLFF. The DNA of the CDR3 is TGTGCCAGCAGCCAAGACCGAAGGACAACTAATGAAAAACTGTTTTTT.

The chain couples TRBV24-1 to TRBJ1-3; D ambiguous. V was shortened by 0 bases and J by 0 bases, with 8 bases between the two germline ends. This CDR3 is built from 16 residues. The germline gives CDR1 KGHDR, CDR2 SFDVKD. DNA for the CDR3: TGTGCCACCAGTGATTTGGGCCGGTTCTCTGGAAACACCATATATTTT. Translating gives CATSDLGRFSGNTIYF.

The CDR3 bases are TGTGCCAGCAGTTTAGAATTGGGCGGTTCACCCCTCCACTTT. Encoded protein: CASSLELGGSPLHF. The chain recombines TRBV27 with TRBJ1-6; no reliable D call. Germline CDR1 MNHEY, CDR2 SMNVEV (reference sequence). The CDR3 spans 14 residues. V was cut by 2 bases and J by 9 bases, with 11 bases left in between.

This chain joins TRBV4-2 and TRBJ2-6; D remains unclear. The germline CDR1 and CDR2 sequences are LGHNA and YNFKEQ. V shed 4 bases and J shed 1 base, with 11 bases lying between them. The CDR3 has 16 amino acids. CDR3 sequence reads: CASSPERGSGANVLTF. The CDR3 bases are TGTGCCAGCAGCCCAGAACGTGGGTCTGGGGCCAACGTCCTGACTTTC.

This chain uses TRBV28 with TRBJ2-1; no clear D gene. Looked up from germline, CDR1 is MDHEN and CDR2 is SYDVKM. The V end lost 3 bases, the J end lost 6 bases, and 18 bases lay between the germline ends. The CDR3 covers 16 residues. CDR3 amino acids: CASSFSGTLRTNEQFF. CDR3 nucleotides: TGTGCCAGCAGTTTCTCAGGTACCCTTCGGACCAATGAGCAGTTCTTC.

The CDR3 DNA reads TGTGCCAGTACTCGGGCTGGGGCTGGGGAAAAACTGTTTTTT. It is translated as CASTRAGAGEKLFF. This sequence joins TRBV19 and TRBJ1-4, with D perhaps TRBD1 (5 bases). CDR3 size: 14 residues. Trimming took 7 bases from V and 8 from J, leaving 17 bases between them. From germline, CDR1 is LNHDA and CDR2 SQIVND (reference sequence). The full variable domain, with the rest looked up from reference TRBV19 and TRBJ1-4, is DGGITQSPKYLFRKEGQNVTLSCEQNLNHDAMYWYRQDPGQGLRLIYYSQIVNDFQKGDIAEGYSVSREKKESFPLTVTSAQKNPTAFYLCASTRAGAGEKLFFGSGTQLSVL.

The rearrangement joins TRBV7-9 to TRBJ2-5, with unresolved D. The CDR3 is made up of 15 amino acids. Germline V gene data show CDR1 as SEHNR and CDR2 as FQNEAQ (reference sequence). V was pared by 1 base and J by 1 base, with 10 bases between. The CDR3 is CASSLGALVQETQYF. The CDR3 DNA reads as TGTGCCAGCAGCTTAGGAGCACTCGTCCAAGAGACCCAGTACTTC.

This chain joins TRBV28 and TRBJ1-1; possible D gene TRBD1, 6 bases. The V and J ends lost 5 bases and 4 bases respectively, with 20 bases between them. The germline gives CDR1 MDHEN, CDR2 SYDVKM. This CDR3 is built from 16 residues. The CDR3 bases are TGTGCCAGCAGTCCAGCCTGGGGGGGGGCTGGCACTGAAGCTTTCTTT. It encodes CASSPAWGGAGTEAFF. Combining the CDR3 with reference TRBV28 and TRBJ1-1 gives the whole variable domain DVKVTQSSRYLVKRTGEKVFLECVQDMDHENMFWYRQDPGLGLRLIYFSYDVKMKEKGDIPEGYSVSREKKERFSLILESASTNQTSMYLCASSPAWGGAGTEAFFGQGTRLTVV.

This clone showed up just once. The chain recombines TRBV6-1 with TRBJ1-1; D is uncertain. This CDR3 region has 15 residues. Trimming left V 2 bases short and J 0 bases short, with 10 bases between. CDR1 is MNHNS and CDR2 is SASEGT in the germline V gene. This CDR3 reads CASSELRTLNTEAFF. Written as DNA, the CDR3 is TGTGCCAGCAGTGAACTACGAACGCTGAACACTGAAGCTTTCTTT.

This chain links TRBV30 with TRBJ1-1; 11 bases are a match to TRBD1. V dropped 3 bases and J dropped 10; count of bases not matched to a gene: 7. The CDR3 has 13 amino acids. Germline V gene data show CDR1 as GTSNPN and CDR2 as SVGIG (reference sequence). In nucleotides, the CDR3 is TGTGCCTGGAGCCTGGACAGGGGGCTCGTAGCTTTCTTT. Its protein product is CAWSLDRGLVAFF.

The gene calls are TRBV28 and TRBJ1-2; 8 positions agree with TRBD1. This CDR3 contains 13 residues. In germline, CDR1 is MDHEN, CDR2 SYDVKM. Unmatched junction bases numbered 8, after V lost 6 bases and J lost 8 bases. The DNA of the CDR3 is TGTGCCAGCAGAGCAGGGGGCGCGGAAGGCTACACCTTC. This encodes CASRAGGAEGYTF.

V gene TRBV30 combines with J gene TRBJ1-3; TRBD1 is a possible D gene (6 bases). Germline assignment: CDR1 GTSNPN and CDR2 SVGIG (reference sequence). The CDR3 has 13 amino acids. V lost 3 bases, J lost 7 bases, and 13 bases lay in between. CDR3 sequence reads: CAWRKPGDNTIYF. In DNA, the CDR3 is TGTGCCTGGAGAAAACCAGGGGACAACACCATATATTTT. Complete variable domain (other parts from reference TRBV30 and TRBJ1-3): SQTIHQWPATLVQPVGSPLSLECTVEGTSNPNLYWYRQAAGRGLQLLFYSVGIGQISSEVPQNLSASRPQDRQFILSSKKLLLSDSGFYLCAWRKPGDNTIYFGEGSWLTVV.

This clone was seen a handful of times. J is TRBJ1-1 and V is TRBV18, with D possibly matching TRBD1 (5 bases). There are 15 residues in the CDR3. Trimming pared 1 base from V and 4 bases from J, leaving 13 bases between. Germline V CDR1 and CDR2: KGHSH, LQKENI. CDR3 sequence: CASSPLFQGGTEAFF. The CDR3 DNA reads TGTGCCAGCTCACCACTTTTCCAGGGAGGCACTGAAGCTTTCTTT.

V gene TRBV7-7 combines with J gene TRBJ2-1; 8 bases are a match to TRBD2. The CDR3 runs 15 residues. The germline gives CDR1 SSHAT, CDR2 FNYEAQ (reference sequence). CDR3 sequence reads: CASGTGSGSIDEQFF. DNA for the CDR3: TGTGCTAGCGGCACGGGGAGCGGGAGTATTGATGAGCAGTTCTTC.

The chain combines TRBV9 with TRBJ1-5, with D perhaps TRBD1 (5 bases). V was clipped by 4 bases and J by 5 bases, with 13 bases between them. This CDR3 is 14 amino acids long. The germline V gene encodes CDR1 SGDLS and CDR2 YYNGEE. The CDR3: CASSLGRLDQPQHF. The CDR3 coding sequence is TGTGCCAGCAGCTTGGGACGGCTCGATCAGCCCCAGCATTTT.

This clone was counted only a few times. The chain combines TRBV7-8 with TRBJ1-5, with TRBD1 matching 7 bases. V lost 1 base, J lost 3 bases, and 3 bases stayed unmatched. The length of the CDR3 is 15 residues. CDR1 SGHVS and CDR2 FQNEAQ come from the germline V gene. The CDR3 DNA reads as TGTGCCAGCAGCTTAGGGCAGGGGGTCAATCAGCCCCAGCATTTT. This translates into CASSLGQGVNQPQHF. The full variable domain, with the rest looked up from reference TRBV7-8 and TRBJ1-5, is GAGVSQSPRYKVAKRGQDVALRCDPISGHVSLFWYQQALGQGPEFLTYFQNEAQLDKSGLPSDRFFAERPEGSVSTLKIQRTQQEDSAVYLCASSLGQGVNQPQHFGDGTRLSIL.

The rearrangement joins TRBV28 to TRBJ1-2, with D possibly being TRBD1 (6 bases). From germline, CDR1 is MDHEN and CDR2 SYDVKM. The CDR3 runs to 13 residues. The germline V and J ends were trimmed by 3 bases and 6 bases, with 11 bases remaining between them. The CDR3 loop reads CASSFLGADGYTF. The CDR3 DNA follows: TGTGCCAGCAGTTTTCTGGGGGCGGATGGCTACACCTTC.

CDR3 protein: CATLAGLGTGELFF. As DNA, the CDR3 is TGTGCCACCCTGGCGGGTCTGGGCACCGGGGAGCTGTTTTTT. The chain employs TRBV6-6 and TRBJ2-2; D is perhaps TRBD2 (5 bases). The CDR3 covers 14 residues. V lost 10 bases to trimming and J lost 4 bases, with 16 bases between them. Germline V gene data show CDR1 as MNHNY and CDR2 as SVGAGI (reference sequence).

V and J are TRBV6-5 and TRBJ2-5; 7 bases match TRBD1. Trimming at V came to 6 bases and at J to 7 bases, leaving 8 bases not matched to a gene. Germline V gene sequence: CDR1 MNHEY, CDR2 SVGAGI. The CDR3 is 13 residues long. CDR3 loop: CASSSRQGLTQYF. The DNA of the CDR3 is TGTGCCAGCAGCAGTCGACAGGGCTTGACCCAGTACTTC.

This rearrangement joins TRBV11-2 to TRBJ2-5; D might be TRBD1 or TRBD2, each matching 5 bases. The germline gives CDR1 SGHAT, CDR2 FQNNGV. Trimming shortened V by 7 bases and J by 4 bases, and 19 bases separated the two germline ends. This CDR3 comprises 15 residues. The CDR3 protein is CASINIRGRGETQYF. The DNA of the CDR3 is TGTGCCAGCATAAACATCCGGGGACGGGGAGAGACCCAGTACTTC.

V gene TRBV7-9 combines with J gene TRBJ2-7, with 12 bases lining up with TRBD2. Per the germline V gene, CDR1 is SEHNR and CDR2 is FQNEAQ (reference sequence). The CDR3 consists of 16 residues. V was pared by 4 bases and J by 1 base, with 5 bases of the junction left unmatched. As DNA, the CDR3 is TGTGCCAGCAGCTCAACCGGGACTAGCGGGTCCTACGAGCAGTACTTC. It is translated as CASSSTGTSGSYEQYF.

This chain connects TRBV10-1 to TRBJ2-4; 10 bases agree with TRBD1. The CDR3 runs 15 residues. Germline CDR1 and CDR2: WNHNN and SYGVQD (reference sequence). V dropped 3 bases and J dropped 4; count of bases not matched to a gene: 3. The CDR3: CASSDGTGEKNIQYF. The CDR3 nucleotides read TGCGCCAGCAGTGATGGGACAGGGGAGAAAAACATTCAGTACTTC.

CDR3 loop: CASSQGVARGRETQYF. The CDR3 region has the DNA TGTGCCAGCAGCCAAGGAGTCGCGAGGGGGCGAGAGACCCAGTACTTC. The gene calls are TRBV14 and TRBJ2-5; TRBD1 matches at 7 bases. Germline-derived CDR1 and CDR2 are SGHDN and FVKESK. With V trimmed by 1 base and J by 4 bases, 9 bases remained unmatched. This CDR3 has 16 amino acids.

The chain joins TRBV20-1 to TRBJ1-1; D uncertain. CDR1 is DFQATT, CDR2 SNEGSKA, per germline (reference sequence). The CDR3 is 10 amino acids. The germline V and J ends were trimmed by 2 bases and 3 bases, with 1 base remaining between them. In DNA form, the CDR3 reads TGCAGTGCTAGATACACTGAAGCTTTCTTT. This encodes CSARYTEAFF.

This clone was counted a few times. The chain joins TRBV18 to TRBJ2-7; D remains ambiguous. The V and J ends lost 0 bases and 2 bases respectively, with 11 bases between them. The CDR3 contains 15 residues. Germline assignment: CDR1 KGHSH and CDR2 LQKENI. The CDR3 nucleotides are TGTGCCAGCTCACCACCCAAACAACTCACCTACGAGCAGTACTTC. It is translated as CASSPPKQLTYEQYF.

CDR3 DNA: TGTGCCAGCTCACCAAATAGCAATCAGCCCCAGCATTTT. Protein product: CASSPNSNQPQHF. The chain couples TRBV18 to TRBJ1-5; no clear D gene. The CDR3 covers 13 residues. The V gene's germline CDR1 is KGHSH and CDR2 LQKENI. Trimming removed 2 bases from V and 0 bases from J, with 2 bases in between.